This T cell receptor beta chain was recovered during a study of cytomegalovirus exposure and HLA in healthy donors. Worth noting for this clone: At one end the junction does not follow the germline gene, possibly because of a read error.

Looked up from germline, CDR1 is LGHNA and CDR2 is YSLEER. The CDR3 totals 15 residues. The study ran its PCR with 60 Vbeta and 13 Jbeta primers. This table comes from immunoSEQ multiplex PCR, and its TCRdb copy is limited to in-frame clones, with some not included. This sample yields roughly 180,000 clones, of which just over 75% are seen a single time; 3.7% belongs to the top ten. The clonotype was recovered from a woman aged 55-69 years in good health and CMV-seropositive. The rearrangement links TRBV4-3 to TRBJ2-7, with TRBD1 matching over 8 bases. Sequences were obtained from PBMCs. The CDR3 spells CASSLRQGITYERYF. In DNA, the CDR3 is TGCGCCAGCAGCCTCCGACAGGGGATCACCTACGAGCGGTACTTC.